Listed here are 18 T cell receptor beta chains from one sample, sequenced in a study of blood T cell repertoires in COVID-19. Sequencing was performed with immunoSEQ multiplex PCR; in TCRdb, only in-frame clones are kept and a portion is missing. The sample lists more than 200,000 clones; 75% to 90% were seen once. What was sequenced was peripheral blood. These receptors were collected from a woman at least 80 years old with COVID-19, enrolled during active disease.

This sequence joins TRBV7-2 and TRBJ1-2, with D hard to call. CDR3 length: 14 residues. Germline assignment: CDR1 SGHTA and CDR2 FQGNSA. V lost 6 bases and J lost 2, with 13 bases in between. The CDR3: CASSSSTQNYGYTF. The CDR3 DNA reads TGTGCCAGCAGTTCCTCAACACAGAACTATGGCTACACCTTC.

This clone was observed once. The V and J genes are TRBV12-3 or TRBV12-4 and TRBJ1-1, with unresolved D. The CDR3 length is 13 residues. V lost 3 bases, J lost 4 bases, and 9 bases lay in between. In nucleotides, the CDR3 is TGTGCCAGCAGTTTTAGGGCGGGCACTGAAGCTTTCTTT. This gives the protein CASSFRAGTEAFF.

The DNA of the CDR3 is TGTGCCAGCAACGGGGGATCCTACAATGAGCAGTTCTTC. It codes for CASNGGSYNEQFF. The chain has TRBV2 and TRBJ2-1; possibly TRBD2 for D (6 bases). Germline V CDR1 and CDR2: SNHLY, FYNNEI. Trimming removed 7 bases from V and 1 base from J, with 8 bases in between. This CDR3 is built from 13 residues. The variable domain in full, with the rest retrieved from reference TRBV2 and TRBJ2-1, is EPEVTQTPSHQVTQMGQEVILRCVPISNHLYFYWYRQILGQKVEFLVSFYNNEISEKSEIFDDQFSVERPDGSNFTLKIRSTKLEDSAMYFCASNGGSYNEQFFGPGTRLTVL.

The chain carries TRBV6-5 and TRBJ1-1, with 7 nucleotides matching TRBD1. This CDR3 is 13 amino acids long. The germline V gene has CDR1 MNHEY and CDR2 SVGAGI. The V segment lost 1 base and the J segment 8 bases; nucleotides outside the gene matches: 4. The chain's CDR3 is CASSYFRDSEAFF. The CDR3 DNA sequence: TGTGCCAGCAGTTACTTCCGGGACAGCGAAGCTTTCTTT.

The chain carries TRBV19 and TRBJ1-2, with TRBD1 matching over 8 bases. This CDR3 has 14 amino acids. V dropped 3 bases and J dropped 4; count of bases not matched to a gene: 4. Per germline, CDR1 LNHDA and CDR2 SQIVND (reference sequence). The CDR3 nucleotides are TGTGCCAGTAGTATGGGACAGGTCATCTATGGCTACACCTTC. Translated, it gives CASSMGQVIYGYTF.

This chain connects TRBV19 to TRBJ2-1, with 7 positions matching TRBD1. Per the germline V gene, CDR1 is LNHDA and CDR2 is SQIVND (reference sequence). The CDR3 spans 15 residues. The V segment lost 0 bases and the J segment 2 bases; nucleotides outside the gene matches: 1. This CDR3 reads CASSIEQGTYNEQFF. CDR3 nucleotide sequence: TGTGCCAGTAGTATAGAACAGGGGACCTACAATGAGCAGTTCTTC.

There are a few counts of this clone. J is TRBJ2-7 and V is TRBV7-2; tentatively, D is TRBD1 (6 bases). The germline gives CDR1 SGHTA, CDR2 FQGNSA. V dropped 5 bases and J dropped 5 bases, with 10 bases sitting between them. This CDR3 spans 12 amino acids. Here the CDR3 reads CASSHRVHEQYF. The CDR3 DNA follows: TGTGCCAGCAGCCACAGGGTACACGAGCAGTACTTC.

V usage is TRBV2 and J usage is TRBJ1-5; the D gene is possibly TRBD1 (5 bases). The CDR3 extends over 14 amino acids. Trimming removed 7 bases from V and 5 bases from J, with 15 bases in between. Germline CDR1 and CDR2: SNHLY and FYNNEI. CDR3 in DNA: TGTGCCAGCACCCACGGGGGTAGAGATCAGCCCCAGCATTTT. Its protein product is CASTHGGRDQPQHF.

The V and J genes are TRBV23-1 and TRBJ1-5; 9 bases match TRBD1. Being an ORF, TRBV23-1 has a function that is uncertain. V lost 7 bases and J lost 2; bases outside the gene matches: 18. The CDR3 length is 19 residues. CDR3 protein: CASIRGPGQGFRGNQPQHF. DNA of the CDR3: TGCGCCAGCATCCGGGGACCGGGACAGGGATTTCGAGGCAATCAGCCCCAGCATTTT.

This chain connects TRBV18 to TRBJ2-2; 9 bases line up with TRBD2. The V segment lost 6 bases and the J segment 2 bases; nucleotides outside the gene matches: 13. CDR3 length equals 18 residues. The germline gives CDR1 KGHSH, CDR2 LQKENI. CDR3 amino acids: CASSPAAAGGLNTGELFF. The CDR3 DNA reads TGTGCCAGCTCCCCTGCCGCAGCGGGGGGACTTAACACCGGGGAGCTGTTTTTT.

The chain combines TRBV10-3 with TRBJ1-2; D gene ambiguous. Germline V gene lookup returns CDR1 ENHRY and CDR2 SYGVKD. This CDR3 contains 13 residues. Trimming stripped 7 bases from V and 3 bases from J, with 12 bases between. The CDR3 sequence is CAITGVPYYGYTF. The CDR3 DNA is TGTGCCATCACCGGGGTCCCCTACTATGGCTACACCTTC.

The CDR3 coding sequence is TGTGCCAGCTCACCACTTCAGGGGACTGAAGCTTTCTTT. Translation gives CASSPLQGTEAFF. The V gene is TRBV18, the J gene TRBJ1-1; a weak D match, TRBD1 (6 bases). The V gene lost 1 base and the J gene lost 5 bases, with 8 bases spanning the gap. From germline, CDR1 is KGHSH and CDR2 LQKENI. The length of the CDR3 is 13 residues.

This chain's CDR3 is CASSPGLHGGYTF. CDR3 sequence (DNA): TGTGCCAGCAGCCCGGGTCTCCACGGTGGCTACACCTTC. The chain is built from TRBV5-5 and TRBJ1-2; D call uncertain. CDR3 size: 13 residues. From germline, CDR1 is SGHKS and CDR2 YYEKEE (reference sequence). V lost 4 bases, J lost 7 bases, and 14 bases lay in between. Combining the CDR3 with reference TRBV5-5 and TRBJ1-2 gives the whole variable domain DAGVTQSPTHLIKTRGQQVTLRCSPISGHKSVSWYQQVLGQGPQFIFQYYEKEERGRGNFPDRFSARQFPNYSSELNVNALLLGDSALYLCASSPGLHGGYTFGSGTRLTVV.

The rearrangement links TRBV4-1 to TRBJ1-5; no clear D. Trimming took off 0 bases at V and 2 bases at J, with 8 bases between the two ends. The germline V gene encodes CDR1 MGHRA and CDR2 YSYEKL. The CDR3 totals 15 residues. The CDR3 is CASSQDRLGNQPQHF. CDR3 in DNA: TGCGCCAGCAGCCAAGATCGACTGGGCAATCAGCCCCAGCATTTT.

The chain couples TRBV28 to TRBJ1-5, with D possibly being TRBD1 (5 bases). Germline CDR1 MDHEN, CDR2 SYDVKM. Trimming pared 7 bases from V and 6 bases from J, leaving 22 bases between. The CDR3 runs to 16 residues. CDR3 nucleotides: TGTGCCAGCACCCTCACCCGGGGGGGATTCGGTCAGCCCCAGCATTTT. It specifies CASTLTRGGFGQPQHF.

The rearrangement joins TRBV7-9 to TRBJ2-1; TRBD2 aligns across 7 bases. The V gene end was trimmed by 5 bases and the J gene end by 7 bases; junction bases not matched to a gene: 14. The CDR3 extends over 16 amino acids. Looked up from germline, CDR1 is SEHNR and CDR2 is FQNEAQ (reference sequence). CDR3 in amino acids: CASSLRGEAGRNEQFF. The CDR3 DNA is TGTGCCAGCAGCCTCCGGGGGGAAGCCGGACGGAATGAGCAGTTCTTC.

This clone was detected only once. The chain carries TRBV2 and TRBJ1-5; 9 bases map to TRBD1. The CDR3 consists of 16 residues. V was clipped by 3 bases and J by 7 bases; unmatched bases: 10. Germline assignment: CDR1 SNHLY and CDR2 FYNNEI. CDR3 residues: CASSEGATGGGQPQHF. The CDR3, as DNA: TGTGCCAGCAGTGAGGGGGCTACAGGGGGCGGGCAGCCCCAGCATTTT.

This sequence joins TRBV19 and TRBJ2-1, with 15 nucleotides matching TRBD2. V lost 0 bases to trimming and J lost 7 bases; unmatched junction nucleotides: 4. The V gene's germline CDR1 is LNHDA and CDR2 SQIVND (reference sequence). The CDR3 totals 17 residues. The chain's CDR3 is CASSIDFGTSGRNEQFF. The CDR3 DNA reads TGTGCCAGTAGTATAGATTTCGGGACTAGCGGGAGGAATGAGCAGTTCTTC.